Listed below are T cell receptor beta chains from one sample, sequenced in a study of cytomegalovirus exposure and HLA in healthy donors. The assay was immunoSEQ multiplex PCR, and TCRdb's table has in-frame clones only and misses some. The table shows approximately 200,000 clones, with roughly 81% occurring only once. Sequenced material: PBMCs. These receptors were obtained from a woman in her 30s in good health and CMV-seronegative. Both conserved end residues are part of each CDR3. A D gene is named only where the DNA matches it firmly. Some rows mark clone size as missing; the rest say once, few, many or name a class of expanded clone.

TGTGCCAGCAGTTATAGCGGTTCCTACGAGCAGTACTTC | CASSYSGSYEQYF | TRBJ2-7 | TRBV27 | . | .
TGTGCCAGCAGGCCCGGACTAGCGATTAGCTCCTACAATGAGCAGTTCTTC | CASRPGLAISSYNEQFF | TRBJ2-1 | TRBV7-9 | . | TRBD2
TGCAGCGTTACACCCAAGGGGGCGGGCTATGGCTACACCTTC | CSVTPKGAGYGYTF | TRBJ1-2 | TRBV29-1 | . | TRBD1
TGTGCCAGCAGCCCCGCCGGGACCAGGGGATACGAGCAGTACTTC | CASSPAGTRGYEQYF | TRBJ2-7 | TRBV7-9 | . | .
TGCAGCGGGGAACAGGGGCACGGCTACACCTTC | CSGEQGHGYTF | TRBJ1-2 | TRBV29-1 | many | TRBD1
TGTGCCAGCAGGCGACAGGGGCTTAACTATGGCTACACCTTC | CASRRQGLNYGYTF | TRBJ1-2 | TRBV27 | . | TRBD1
TGTGCCAGCAGCCTCTCTCCCGGGACAGGCTATGGCTACACCTTC | CASSLSPGTGYGYTF | TRBJ1-2 | TRBV11-1 | few | TRBD1
TGTGCCAGCAGCTTCTCTAGCGGGGGCCCCTCCTACGAGCAGTACTTC | CASSFSSGGPSYEQYF | TRBJ2-7 | TRBV7-6 | . | TRBD2
TGTGCCAGCAGCTTGGGGCAGGGGGCTAATCAGCCCCAGCATTTT | CASSLGQGANQPQHF | TRBJ1-5 | TRBV5-6 | . | TRBD1
TGTGCCAGCAGCTATACAGGGTTGGAGACCCAGTACTTC | CASSYTGLETQYF | TRBJ2-5 | TRBV7-3 | . | .
TGTGCCAGCAGTTACTCTGGCAGGGGAAGCTACGAGCAGTACTTC | CASSYSGRGSYEQYF | TRBJ2-7 | TRBV6-5 | . | .
TGCAGCGTCTTGACAGGGGGCCGCAATCAGCCCCAGCATTTT | CSVLTGGRNQPQHF | TRBJ1-5 | TRBV29-1 | . | TRBD1
TGCGCCAGCAGCCTTGGGACAGGGGAGAATGGAAACACCATATATTTT | CASSLGTGENGNTIYF | TRBJ1-3 | TRBV4-1 | . | TRBD1
TGCAGTGCGGGGCCGACACTCCACTTT | CSAGPTLHF | TRBJ1-6 | TRBV20-1 | . | .
TGTGCCAGCAGCACAGGGTTGAACACCGGGGAGCTGTTTTTT | CASSTGLNTGELFF | TRBJ2-2 | TRBV2 | . | .
TGTGCCAGCCACAGGGGGCTTCGGGAGACCCAGTACTTC | CASHRGLRETQYF | TRBJ2-5 | TRBV6-6 | . | TRBD1
TGTGCCAGCAGCCCCGGTCCCAGGGTAGCTGAAGCTTTCTTT | CASSPGPRVAEAFF | TRBJ1-1 | TRBV11-3 | . | .
TGTGCCAGCAGCCAGCTTACGACAGGGCCCGAGGACGAGCAGTACTTC | CASSQLTTGPEDEQYF | TRBJ2-7 | TRBV11-3 | . | TRBD1
TGTGCCAGCAGCGACCGGGACAGGGGATTAACTAATGAAAAACTGTTTTTT | CASSDRDRGLTNEKLFF | TRBJ1-4 | TRBV9 | . | TRBD1
TGTGCCAGCAGTGAACAGGGAGAAGGAAACACCATATATTTT | CASSEQGEGNTIYF | TRBJ1-3 | TRBV7-3 | . | .
TGCGCCAGCAGCAAACTAGCGGGAGTCAAGAATGAGCAGTTCTTC | CASSKLAGVKNEQFF | TRBJ2-1 | TRBV5-1 | once | TRBD2
TGTGCCAGCAGCTTAGTGGAGGGGTGGACAGATACGCAGTATTTT | CASSLVEGWTDTQYF | TRBJ2-3 | TRBV11-2 | . | .
TGTGCCAGCAGCGTCACAGGCTCAGGTAGCAATGAGCAGTTCTTC | CASSVTGSGSNEQFF | TRBJ2-1 | TRBV9 | . | .
TGCGCCACCAAGGACCGGGCAGGGGGCTCCTACGAGCAGTACTTC | CATKDRAGGSYEQYF | TRBJ2-7 | TRBV5-1 | . | TRBD1
TGTGCCAGCAGCTCCCGGGACAGGGCATACGAGCAGTACTTC | CASSSRDRAYEQYF | TRBJ2-7 | TRBV7-2 | . | TRBD1
TGTGCCAGCAGCGTAGCGGGGGGCACGTACAATGAGCAGTTCTTC | CASSVAGGTYNEQFF | TRBJ2-1 | TRBV9 | . | .
TGTGCCGGAAAGACAGGGCCGACTTATGGCTACACCTTC | CAGKTGPTYGYTF | TRBJ1-2 | TRBV6-1 | few | TRBD1
TGTGCCAGCAGTGACCCTCGACTAGCGGGAGGGTACGAGCAGTACTTC | CASSDPRLAGGYEQYF | TRBJ2-7 | TRBV6-1 | once | TRBD2
TGTGCCAGCAGCCCCCCCGGGACAAGGTTTTCGGTTATTTTC | CASSPPGTRFSVIF | TRBJ2-7 | TRBV7-8 | . | .
TGTGCCAGTCGAACGACTCAGCCTAACTATGGCTACACCTTC | CASRTTQPNYGYTF | TRBJ1-2 | TRBV19 | . | .
TGTGCCAGCAGCCAGGACAGGGGGCTTTCACCCCTCCACTTT | CASSQDRGLSPLHF | TRBJ1-6 | TRBV14 | many | TRBD1
TGTGCCAGCAGCGTAGGAGGGCGGGGGACTCACAATGAGCAGTTCTTC | CASSVGGRGTHNEQFF | TRBJ2-1 | TRBV9 | . | TRBD2
TGTGCCAGCAGCCCCGATGACAGGGTCGAGTTCTTC | CASSPDDRVEFF | TRBJ2-1 | TRBV28 | . | TRBD1
TGTGCCAGCAGTGCAGGAATTGGCTACACCTTC | CASSAGIGYTF | TRBJ1-2 | TRBV6-5 | . | .
TGTGCCAGCTCACCAGCAGCGGGAGGGCCTAACGAGCAGTACTTC | CASSPAAGGPNEQYF | TRBJ2-7 | TRBV18 | few | TRBD2
TGTGCCAGCAGTCCTAGCACCCACAATGAGCAGTTCTTC | CASSPSTHNEQFF | TRBJ2-1 | TRBV28 | . | .
TGTGCCAGCAGGAGGGACAGCTATGGCTACACCTTC | CASRRDSYGYTF | TRBJ1-2 | TRBV2 | few | TRBD1
TGTGCCAGCCTCCAGGGAGGAGGTCAGCCCCAGCATTTT | CASLQGGGQPQHF | TRBJ1-5 | TRBV2 | few | .
TGTGCCACCAGCAGAGATTTGCGGGAGGGGCTTTCCAATGAGCAGTTCTTC | CATSRDLREGLSNEQFF | TRBJ2-1 | TRBV15 | . | TRBD2
TGTGCCAGCAGCGTAGATTTGGTCCCTACTAGCACAGATACGCAGTATTTT | CASSVDLVPTSTDTQYF | TRBJ2-3 | TRBV9 | . | .
TGTGCCAGCAGCCAGGGGGCTCTCACAGATACGCAGTATTTT | CASSQGALTDTQYF | TRBJ2-3 | TRBV5-8 | . | TRBD1
TGTGCCAGCAGACAACATAGCGCGCAGTATTTT | CASRQHSAQYF | TRBJ2-3 | TRBV6-6 | . | .
TGTGCCAGCAGCTTAGTACCGGGGGGTGGCTACACCTTC | CASSLVPGGGYTF | TRBJ1-2 | TRBV7-9 | . | .
TGTGCCAGCAGCACAGCCTGGGAGCAGTACTTC | CASSTAWEQYF | TRBJ2-7 | TRBV6-5 | . | .
TGTGCCACAGCAGCAAAACCCCAGCGGGAGGGCCATACCGGGGAGCTGTTTTTT | CATAAKPQREGHTGELFF | TRBJ2-2 | TRBV7-2 | . | TRBD2
TGTGCCAGCACAGGGGAGAGCACCGGGGAGCTGTTTTTT | CASTGESTGELFF | TRBJ2-2 | TRBV5-6 | . | .
TGTGCCAGCAGCCCTCGACAGGGGGCGCTTGGCTACACCTTC | CASSPRQGALGYTF | TRBJ1-2 | TRBV7-3 | few | TRBD1
TGTGCCAGTAGTATCCGGGAAACCTACGAGCAGTACTTC | CASSIRETYEQYF | TRBJ2-7 | TRBV19 | once | .
TGTGCCAGCAGCCAACTGACTAGCTACAATGAGCAGTTCTTC | CASSQLTSYNEQFF | TRBJ2-1 | TRBV14 | . | .
TGTGCCAGCAGTGATCCCCCACCTACTAGCGGGAGAGGGCAGTACTTC | CASSDPPPTSGRGQYF | TRBJ2-7 | TRBV6-1 | . | TRBD2
TGTGCCAGCTCTGGTGGCACCTACGAGCAGTACTTC | CASSGGTYEQYF | TRBJ2-7 | TRBV6-6 | once | .
TGTGCCAGCTCACCAACCCGACAGCAGAAATACAATGAGCAGTTCTTC | CASSPTRQQKYNEQFF | TRBJ2-1 | TRBV18 | . | .